This T cell receptor (beta chain) came from a study of T cell responses to AZD1222 COVID-19 vaccine (dated by TCRdb to the early 2020s). With regard to the full study: AZD1222 recipients whose second dose came at about 4 weeks and those whose second dose came at about 12 weeks were combined into one group, since spike-specific TCR depth and breadth did not differ between the two schedules. A total of more than 230 trial participants underwent TCR sequencing, of whom nearly 210 had received two doses of AZD1222 and about 26 had received two doses of the MenACWY control vaccine. Trial participants were enrolled into age subgroups of 18-55, 56-69 and 70-plus years, which contained 148, 28 and 57 TCR-sequenced participants, respectively.

According to the study, the label for this sample's time point signals: baseline before first vaccination. Samples from vaccinated people were obtained from the UK trials COV001 and COV002, which included a single-blind randomized controlled phase 2/3 trial of AZD1222 (ChAdOx1 nCoV-19) in healthy adults. Trial participant PBMC samples were collected at day 0 and day 28 after the second dose for TCRbeta chain sequencing. The CDR3 regions of human TCRbeta chains were subjected to immunosequencing. The published analysis was carried out like this. Repertoire TCRs were checked for matches against a reference library of SARS-CoV-2-specific TCRs that had been generated using the MIRA antigen-specificity platform. Breadth was defined as the fraction of unique TCRs that were SARS-CoV-2-associated. Depth was defined as the fraction of total T cells that were SARS-CoV-2-associated. Each spike-specific TCR was assigned to its reactive spike region and to a CD4 or CD8 class using the MIRA data. Log10-transformed breadth and depth values were compared by one-way ANOVA with Sidak's multiple comparisons tests. The clones in this table, taken by TCRdb from immuneACCESS, are in-frame only. Not every clone is retained; where verified, under half of the shortfall comes from an unresolved V gene, and the cause of the rest is unknown. V, J and clone size derive from that table, while D and trimming were established from the DNA sequence. This sample lists roughly 150,000 clones; roughly 91% were detected once. Under 10% of the sample is in the top ten clones.

Remarks on this clone: This receptor's antigen is unknown. Base-call qualities are not available, and no considerably larger clone is one nucleotide away.

The junction carries 16 bases between V and J, which are trimmed by 4 bases and 8 bases respectively. The germline V gene supplies CDR1 SGHTS and CDR2 YDEGEE. Reading from cysteine to phenylalanine, the CDR3 counts 14 amino acids. The CDR3 DNA has 42 bases and is translated from base 1. The paper's findings and limits, for the study overall: CD4 TCRs associated with the vaccine covered the entire spike protein, and the dominant responses were in regions 160-218 and 743-854. Because no day 14 peak-response samples were available, repertoires were characterized only after the peak T cell response. Reportedly, close to half of the unique spike-specific TCRs recognized epitopes lying outside the regions that are mutated in the B.1.351 and B.1.1.7 variants. Most participants were white British and females outnumbered males, and the authors suggested that clonal diversity may have been underestimated. Conclusions about previously exposed vaccinees are limited because only five to seven AZD1222 recipients were SARS-CoV-2 seropositive at baseline. After two AZD1222 doses, spike-specific TCR breadth and depth were significantly higher than at day 0 and than in MenACWY recipients. In the small 56-69-year group, the increase in depth fell short of significance, most likely because of low power.

The chain couples TRBV5-8 to TRBJ2-1, with the D gene not confidently named. The TCR originated in an adult in good health. This specimen was peripheral blood, taken on day 0 of AZD1222 vaccination. This receptor carries the CDR3 CASSIMGFEHEQFF. The sequenced DNA is TGTGCCAGCAGCATAATGGGATTTGAGCATGAGCAGTTCTTC. The full variable domain, with segments outside the CDR3 supplied by the reference TRBV5-8 and TRBJ2-1 proteins, appears as EAGVTQSPTHLIKTRGQQATLRCSPISGHTSVYWYQQALGLGLQFLLWYDEGEERNRGNFPPRFSGRQFPNYSSELNVNALELEDSALYLCASSIMGFEHEQFFGPGTRLTVL.